This T cell receptor beta chain came from a study of spatial heterogeneity in lung cancer. Notes on the study in general: Tumors with more nonsynonymous mutations had more expanded intratumoral alpha and beta TCRs.

Each CDR3 protein is one row after TCRdb ran MiXCR on the 5' RACE reads. The data hold around 100,000 distinct CDR3 sequences, with roughly 4.5% observed a single time. From germline, CDR1 is SNHLY and CDR2 FYNNEI. The CDR3 spans 12 residues. Deletions cut 6 bases from V and 7 bases from J, with 11 bases between. Time point specified: sample taken at primary tumor resection. This clonotype has a count of ten or more. Antigen specificity is unknown. The receptor was derived from a male donor with early-stage non-small cell lung cancer. The sample in question was lung tumor tissue, obtained at surgery. This chain links TRBV2 with TRBJ2-3; possibly TRBD1 for D (6 bases). Here the CDR3 reads CASSDWDNTQYF. The CDR3 bases are TGTGCCAGCAGCGACTGGGACAATACGCAGTATTTT. Combining the CDR3 with reference TRBV2 and TRBJ2-3 gives the whole variable domain EPEVTQTPSHQVTQMGQEVILRCVPISNHLYFYWYRQILGQKVEFLVSFYNNEISEKSEIFDDQFSVERPDGSNFTLKIRSTKLEDSAMYFCASSDWDNTQYFGPGTRLTVL.